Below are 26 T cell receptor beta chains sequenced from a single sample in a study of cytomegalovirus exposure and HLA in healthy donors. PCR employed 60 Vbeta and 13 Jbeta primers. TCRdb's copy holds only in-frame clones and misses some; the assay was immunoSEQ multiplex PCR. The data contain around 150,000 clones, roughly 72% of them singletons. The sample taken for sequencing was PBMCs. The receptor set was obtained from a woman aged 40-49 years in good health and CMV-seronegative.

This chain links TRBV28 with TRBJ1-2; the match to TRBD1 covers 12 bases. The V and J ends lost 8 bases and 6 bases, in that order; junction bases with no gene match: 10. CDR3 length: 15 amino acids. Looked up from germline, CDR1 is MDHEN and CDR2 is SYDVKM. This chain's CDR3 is CASSPVGQGAHGYTF. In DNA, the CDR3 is TGTGCCAGCTCCCCAGTGGGACAGGGGGCTCATGGCTACACCTTC.

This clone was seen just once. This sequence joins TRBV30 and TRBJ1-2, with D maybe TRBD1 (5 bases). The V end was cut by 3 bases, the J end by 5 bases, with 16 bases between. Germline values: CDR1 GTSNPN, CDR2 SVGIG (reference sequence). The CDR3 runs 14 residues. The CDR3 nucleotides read TGTGCCTGGAGCTCTGGACATCTGGGGTATGGCTACACCTTC. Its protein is CAWSSGHLGYGYTF.

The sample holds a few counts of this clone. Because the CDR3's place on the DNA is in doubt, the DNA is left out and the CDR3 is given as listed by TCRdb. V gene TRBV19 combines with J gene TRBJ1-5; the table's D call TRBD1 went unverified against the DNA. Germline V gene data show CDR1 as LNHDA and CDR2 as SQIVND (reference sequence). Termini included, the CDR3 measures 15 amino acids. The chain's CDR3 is CASSAARVLGSPSIF.

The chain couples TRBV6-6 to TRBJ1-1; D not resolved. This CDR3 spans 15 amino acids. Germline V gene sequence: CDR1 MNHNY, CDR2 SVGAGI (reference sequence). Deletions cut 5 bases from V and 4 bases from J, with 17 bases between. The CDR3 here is CASSREKTRSTEAFF. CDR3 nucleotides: TGTGCCAGCAGTAGGGAGAAGACCCGGAGCACTGAAGCTTTCTTT.

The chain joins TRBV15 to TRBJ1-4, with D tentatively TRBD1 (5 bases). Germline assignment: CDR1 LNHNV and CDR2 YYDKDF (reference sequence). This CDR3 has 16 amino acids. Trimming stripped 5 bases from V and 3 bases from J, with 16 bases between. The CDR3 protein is CATSGGVSLANEKLFF. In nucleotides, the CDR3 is TGTGCCACCAGCGGAGGGGTATCCCTAGCTAATGAAAAACTGTTTTTT.

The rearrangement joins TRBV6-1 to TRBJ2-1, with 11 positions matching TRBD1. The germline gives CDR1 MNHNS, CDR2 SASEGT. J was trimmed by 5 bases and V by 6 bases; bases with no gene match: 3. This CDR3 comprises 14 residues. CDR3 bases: TGTGCCAGCAGGGGGACAGGGGGGCACAATGAGCAGTTCTTC. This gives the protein CASRGTGGHNEQFF.

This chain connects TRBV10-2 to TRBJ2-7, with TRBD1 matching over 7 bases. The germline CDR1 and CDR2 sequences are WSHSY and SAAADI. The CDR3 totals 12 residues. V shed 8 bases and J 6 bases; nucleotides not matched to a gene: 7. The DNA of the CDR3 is TGCGCCAGCGTTGACAGGGTCGGCGAGCAGTACTTC. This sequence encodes CASVDRVGEQYF.

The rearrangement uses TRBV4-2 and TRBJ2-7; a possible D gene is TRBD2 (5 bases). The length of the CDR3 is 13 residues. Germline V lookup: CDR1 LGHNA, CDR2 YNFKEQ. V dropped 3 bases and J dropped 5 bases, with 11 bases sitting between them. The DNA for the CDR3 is TGTGCCAGCAGCCAGGCCACTAGTGACGAGCAGTACTTC. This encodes CASSQATSDEQYF.

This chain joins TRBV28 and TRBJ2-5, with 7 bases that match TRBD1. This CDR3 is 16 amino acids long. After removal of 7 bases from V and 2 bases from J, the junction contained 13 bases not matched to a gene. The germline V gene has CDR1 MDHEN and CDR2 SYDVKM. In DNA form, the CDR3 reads TGTGCCAGCACCCGCCCCAGGGGACAGCTTCAAGAGACCCAGTACTTC. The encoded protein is CASTRPRGQLQETQYF.

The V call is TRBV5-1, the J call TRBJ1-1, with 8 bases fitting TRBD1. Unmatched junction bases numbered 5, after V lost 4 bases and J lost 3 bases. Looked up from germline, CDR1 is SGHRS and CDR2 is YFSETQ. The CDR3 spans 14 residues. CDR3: CASSPGTGHTEAFF. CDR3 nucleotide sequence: TGCGCCAGCAGCCCCGGGACAGGCCACACTGAAGCTTTCTTT.

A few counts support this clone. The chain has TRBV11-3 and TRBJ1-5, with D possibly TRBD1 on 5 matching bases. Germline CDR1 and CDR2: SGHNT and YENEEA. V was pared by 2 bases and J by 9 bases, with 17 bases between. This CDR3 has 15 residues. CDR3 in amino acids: CASSLSTRPRGPQHF. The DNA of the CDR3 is TGTGCCAGCAGCTTATCAACCCGTCCAAGGGGGCCCCAGCATTTT.

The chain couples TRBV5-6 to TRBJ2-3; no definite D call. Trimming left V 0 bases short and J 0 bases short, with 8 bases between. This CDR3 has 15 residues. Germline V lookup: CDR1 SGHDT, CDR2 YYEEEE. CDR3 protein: CASSLATVSTDTQYF. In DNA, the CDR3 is TGTGCCAGCAGCTTGGCAACGGTCAGCACAGATACGCAGTATTTT. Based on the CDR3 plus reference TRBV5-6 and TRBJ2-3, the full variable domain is DAGVTQSPTHLIKTRGQQVTLRCSPKSGHDTVSWYQQALGQGPQFIFQYYEEEERQRGNFPDRFSGHQFPNYSSELNVNALLLGDSALYLCASSLATVSTDTQYFGPGTRLTVL.

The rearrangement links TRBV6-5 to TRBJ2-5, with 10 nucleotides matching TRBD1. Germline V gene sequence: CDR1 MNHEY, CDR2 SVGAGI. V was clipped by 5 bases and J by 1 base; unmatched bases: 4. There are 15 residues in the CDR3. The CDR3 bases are TGTGCCAGCAGTCCCGGGACAGGGGTCCAAGAGACCCAGTACTTC. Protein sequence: CASSPGTGVQETQYF.

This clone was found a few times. CDR3 loop: CASYARHAGANVLTF. The CDR3 DNA reads as TGTGCCAGCTACGCCCGACATGCCGGGGCCAACGTCCTGACTTTC. V usage is TRBV27 and J usage is TRBJ2-6; D is unclear. CDR3 length: 15 amino acids. The V gene lost 8 bases and the J gene lost 4 bases, with 15 bases spanning the gap. CDR1 and CDR2 from the germline V gene are MNHEY and SMNVEV (reference sequence).

The CDR3 sequence: CAWKGRQGSHEQYF. The DNA of the CDR3 is TGTGCCTGGAAAGGGCGGCAGGGGTCCCACGAGCAGTACTTC. The chain carries TRBV30 and TRBJ2-7; possible D gene TRBD1, 6 bases. With 4 bases removed from V and 5 bases from J, the gap between germline ends came to 18 bases. This CDR3 has 14 amino acids. Germline V CDR1 and CDR2: GTSNPN, SVGIG (reference sequence).

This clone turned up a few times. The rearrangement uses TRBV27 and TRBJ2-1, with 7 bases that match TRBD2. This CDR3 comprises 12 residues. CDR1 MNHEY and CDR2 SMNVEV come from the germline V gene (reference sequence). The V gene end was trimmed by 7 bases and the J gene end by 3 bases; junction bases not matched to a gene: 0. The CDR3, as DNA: TGTGCCAGCACTAGCGGCTACAATGAGCAGTTCTTC. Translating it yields CASTSGYNEQFF.

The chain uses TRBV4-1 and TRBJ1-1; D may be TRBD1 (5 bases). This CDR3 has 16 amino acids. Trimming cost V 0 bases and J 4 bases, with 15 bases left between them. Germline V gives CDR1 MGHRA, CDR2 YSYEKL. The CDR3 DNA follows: TGCGCCAGCAGCCAAGACGGGGGGGGATGGGGCACTGAAGCTTTCTTT. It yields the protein CASSQDGGGWGTEAFF.

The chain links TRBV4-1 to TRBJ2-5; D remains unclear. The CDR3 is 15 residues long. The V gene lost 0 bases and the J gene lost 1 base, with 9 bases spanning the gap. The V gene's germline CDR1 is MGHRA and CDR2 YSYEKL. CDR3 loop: CASSQENSGQETQYF. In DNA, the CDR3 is TGCGCCAGCAGCCAAGAAAACAGTGGCCAAGAGACCCAGTACTTC.

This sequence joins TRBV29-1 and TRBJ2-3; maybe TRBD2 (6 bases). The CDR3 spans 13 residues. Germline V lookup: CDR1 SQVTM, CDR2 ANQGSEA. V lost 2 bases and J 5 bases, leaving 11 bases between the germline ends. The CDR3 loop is CSVERGTQDTQYF. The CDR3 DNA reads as TGCAGCGTTGAACGGGGGACCCAAGATACGCAGTATTTT.

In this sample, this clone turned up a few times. In DNA form, the CDR3 reads TGCGCCAGCAGAGGGGCAGGGGGACCGCCGGGGTTCTTC. It yields the protein CASRGAGGPPGFF. J is TRBJ2-1 and V is TRBV5-1, with 7 positions matching TRBD1. Unmatched junction bases numbered 14, after V lost 5 bases and J lost 15 bases. CDR3 length: 13 residues. The germline CDR1 and CDR2 sequences are SGHRS and YFSETQ. Full variable domain (outside the CDR3, taken from reference TRBV5-1 and TRBJ2-1): KAGVTQTPRYLIKTRGQQVTLSCSPISGHRSVSWYQQTPGQGLQFLFEYFSETQRNKGNFPGRFSGRQFSNSRSEMNVSTLELGDSALYLCASRGAGGPPGFFGPGTRLTVL.

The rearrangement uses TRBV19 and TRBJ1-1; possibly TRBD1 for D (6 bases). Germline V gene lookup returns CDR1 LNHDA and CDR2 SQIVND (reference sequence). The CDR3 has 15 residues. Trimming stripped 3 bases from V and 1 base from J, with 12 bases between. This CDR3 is CASSILTGRNTEAFF. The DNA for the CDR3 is TGTGCCAGTAGTATCCTGACAGGACGGAACACTGAAGCTTTCTTT. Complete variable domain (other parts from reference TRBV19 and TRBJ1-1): DGGITQSPKYLFRKEGQNVTLSCEQNLNHDAMYWYRQDPGQGLRLIYYSQIVNDFQKGDIAEGYSVSREKKESFPLTVTSAQKNPTAFYLCASSILTGRNTEAFFGQGTRLTVV.

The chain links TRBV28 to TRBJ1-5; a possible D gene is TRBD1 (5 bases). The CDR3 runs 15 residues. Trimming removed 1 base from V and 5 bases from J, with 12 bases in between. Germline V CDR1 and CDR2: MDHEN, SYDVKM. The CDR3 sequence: CASSLLGREHQPQHF. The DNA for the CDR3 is TGTGCCAGCAGTTTATTAGGCAGGGAACATCAGCCCCAGCATTTT. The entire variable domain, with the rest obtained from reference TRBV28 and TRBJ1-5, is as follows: DVKVTQSSRYLVKRTGEKVFLECVQDMDHENMFWYRQDPGLGLRLIYFSYDVKMKEKGDIPEGYSVSREKKERFSLILESASTNQTSMYLCASSLLGREHQPQHFGDGTRLSIL.

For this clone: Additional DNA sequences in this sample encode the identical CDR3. The CDR3 region is CAWSADSRNQPQHF. In nucleotides, the CDR3 is TGTGCCTGGAGTGCCGACAGTCGAAATCAGCCCCAGCATTTT. The J gene is TRBJ1-5, the V gene TRBV30; D might be TRBD1 (5 bases). The CDR3 has 14 residues. From germline, CDR1 is GTSNPN and CDR2 SVGIG (reference sequence). V was cut by 1 base and J by 4 bases, with 11 bases left in between.

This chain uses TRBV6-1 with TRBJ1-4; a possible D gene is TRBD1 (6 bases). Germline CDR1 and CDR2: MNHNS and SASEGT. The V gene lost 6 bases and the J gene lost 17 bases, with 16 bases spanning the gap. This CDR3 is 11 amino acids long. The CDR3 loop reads CASSFGQSVFF. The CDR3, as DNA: TGTGCCAGCAGCTTCGGACAGTCAGTATTTTTT.

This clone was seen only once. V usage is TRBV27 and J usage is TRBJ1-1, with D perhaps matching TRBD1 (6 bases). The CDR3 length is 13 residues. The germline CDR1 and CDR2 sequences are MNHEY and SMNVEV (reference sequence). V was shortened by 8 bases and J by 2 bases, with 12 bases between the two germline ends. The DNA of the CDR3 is TGTGCCAGCTATACAGGGCTTAACACTGAAGCTTTCTTT. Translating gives CASYTGLNTEAFF.

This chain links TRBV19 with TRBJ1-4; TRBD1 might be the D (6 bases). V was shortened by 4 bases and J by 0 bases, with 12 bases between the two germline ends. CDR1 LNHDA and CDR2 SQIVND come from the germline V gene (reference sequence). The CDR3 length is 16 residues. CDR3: CASSSARTATNEKLFF. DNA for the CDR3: TGTGCCAGTAGTAGCGCTCGGACAGCAACTAATGAAAAACTGTTTTTT.